The clone carrying this T cell receptor beta chain was recorded at least ten times. The antigen is unknown. According to the study, TCR beta libraries were built with iRepertoire HTBI primers and CDR3-region Arm-PCR. TCRdb itself ran the multiplex PCR reads through MiXCR, one entry per CDR3 protein. The sample lists 300,000 to 400,000 distinct CDR3 sequences; about 20% were seen once. The data derive from a study of regulatory T cells in long-lasting Graves disease. General study results and limits: Limited sample numbers may have lowered accuracy. Compared with new cases, persistent Graves' patients showed reduced TCR diversity. Repertoires from persistent disease leaned toward TRBV28, TRBJ1-2 and TRBJ2-5.

As to time point: newly diagnosed GD, antithyroid drugs for less than 3 months. The TCR library was made from RNA extracted from PBMCs. EDTA tubes collected approximately 10 milliliters of peripheral blood. Trimming stripped 6 bases from V and 2 bases from J, with 20 bases between. The CDR3 extends over 17 amino acids. Looked up from germline, CDR1 is ENHRY and CDR2 is SYGVKD. This specimen was peripheral blood mononuclear cells (PBMCs), taken at new diagnosis, from a patient treated with antithyroid drugs. This receptor was obtained from a female donor with Graves disease. The V call is TRBV10-3, the J call TRBJ1-3, with D hard to call. CDR3: CAIRPEGLLYPGNTIYF. Written as DNA, the CDR3 is TGTGCCATCAGGCCGGAGGGTCTTCTGTATCCTGGAAACACCATATATTTT.